The present TCR beta chain was sequenced within a study of T cell responses to AZD1222 COVID-19 vaccine. Produced via immunoSEQ multiplex PCR; TCRdb's table is partial and in-frame only. This sample has 40,000 to 55,000 clones, with around three quarters found just once. V lost 3 bases and J 1 base, leaving 6 bases between the germline ends. Germline V gene sequence: CDR1 SGHAT, CDR2 FQNNGV. The CDR3 length is 13 residues. On this clone: The antigen remains unidentified.

Regarding the study as a whole: The study reported that nearly half of spike-specific TCRs target unmutated variant regions. Receipt of two AZD1222 doses was followed by a rise in Spike-specific TCR breadth and depth. White British ancestry dominated among donors, who included more females, and clonal diversity was possibly underestimated. Seropositive status at baseline applied to only a handful of AZD1222 recipients.

The sequence was collected from an adult in good health. The sequenced sample was peripheral blood, obtained on day 0 of AZD1222 vaccination. The genes are TRBV11-2 and TRBJ1-1; D is undetermined. In DNA, the CDR3 is TGTGCCAGCAGCTTGGGAGCGAACACTGAAGCTTTCTTT. As protein: CASSLGANTEAFF. The full variable domain, with the rest looked up from reference TRBV11-2 and TRBJ1-1, is EAGVAQSPRYKIIEKRQSVAFWCNPISGHATLYWYQQILGQGPKLLIQFQNNGVVDDSQLPKDRFSAERLKGVDSTLKIQPAKLEDSAVYLCASSLGANTEAFFGQGTRLTVV.